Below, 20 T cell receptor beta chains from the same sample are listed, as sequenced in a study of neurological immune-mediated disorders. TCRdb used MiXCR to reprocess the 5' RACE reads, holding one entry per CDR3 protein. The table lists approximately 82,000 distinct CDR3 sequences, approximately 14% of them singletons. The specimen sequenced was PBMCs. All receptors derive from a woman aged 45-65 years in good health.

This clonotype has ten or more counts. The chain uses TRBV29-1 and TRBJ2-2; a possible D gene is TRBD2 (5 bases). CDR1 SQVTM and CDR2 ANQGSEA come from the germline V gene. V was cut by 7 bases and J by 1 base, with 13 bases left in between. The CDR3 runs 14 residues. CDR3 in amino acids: CSAQLELNTGELFF. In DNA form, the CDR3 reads TGCAGCGCTCAACTAGAGTTGAACACCGGGGAGCTGTTTTTT.

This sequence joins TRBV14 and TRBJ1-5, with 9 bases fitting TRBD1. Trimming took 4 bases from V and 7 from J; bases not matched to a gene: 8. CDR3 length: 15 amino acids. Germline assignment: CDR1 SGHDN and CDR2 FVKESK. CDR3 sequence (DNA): TGTGCCAGCAGCCGACCGGGACAGGGAAGGCAGCCCCAGCATTTT. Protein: CASSRPGQGRQPQHF. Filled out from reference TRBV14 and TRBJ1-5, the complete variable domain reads EAGVTQFPSHSVIEKGQTVTLRCDPISGHDNLYWYRRVMGKEIKFLLHFVKESKQDESGMPNNRFLAERTGGTYSTLKVQPAELEDSGVYFCASSRPGQGRQPQHFGDGTRLSIL.

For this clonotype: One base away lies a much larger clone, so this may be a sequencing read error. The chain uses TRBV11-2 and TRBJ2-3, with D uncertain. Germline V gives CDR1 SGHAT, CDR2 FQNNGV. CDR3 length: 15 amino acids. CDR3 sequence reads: CANSLDREYTDTQYF. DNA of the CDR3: TGTGCCAACAGCTTAGACCGCGAATACACAGATACGCAGTATTTT.

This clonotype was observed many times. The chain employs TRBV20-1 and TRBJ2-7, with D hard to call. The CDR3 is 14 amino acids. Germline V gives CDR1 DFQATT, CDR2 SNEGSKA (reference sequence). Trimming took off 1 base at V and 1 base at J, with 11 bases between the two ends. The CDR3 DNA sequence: TGCAGTGCTAGAGTTGACCGCACTTCCTACGAGCAGTACTTC. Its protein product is CSARVDRTSYEQYF.

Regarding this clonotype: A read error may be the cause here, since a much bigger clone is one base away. The CDR3 bases are TGTGCCAGCAGCCAAATGTCGTGCACTAGCGGGGGTAGGCTACGAGAGACCCAGTACTTC. This codes for CASSQMSCTSGGRLRETQYF. The gene calls are TRBV3-1 and TRBJ2-5; 11 bases map to TRBD2. Looked up from germline, CDR1 is LGHDT and CDR2 is YNNKEL (reference sequence). The CDR3 sequence is 20 residues long. Germline trimming cut 2 bases from V and 4 bases from J; bases unmatched to any gene: 18.

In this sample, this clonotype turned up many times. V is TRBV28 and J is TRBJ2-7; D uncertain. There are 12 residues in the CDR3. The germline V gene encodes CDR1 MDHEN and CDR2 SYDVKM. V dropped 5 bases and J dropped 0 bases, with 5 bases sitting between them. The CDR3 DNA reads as TGTGCCAGCAGTGTCAGCTCCTACGAGCAGTACTTC. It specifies CASSVSSYEQYF. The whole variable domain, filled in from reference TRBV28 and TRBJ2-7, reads DVKVTQSSRYLVKRTGEKVFLECVQDMDHENMFWYRQDPGLGLRLIYFSYDVKMKEKGDIPEGYSVSREKKERFSLILESASTNQTSMYLCASSVSSYEQYFGPGTRLTVT.

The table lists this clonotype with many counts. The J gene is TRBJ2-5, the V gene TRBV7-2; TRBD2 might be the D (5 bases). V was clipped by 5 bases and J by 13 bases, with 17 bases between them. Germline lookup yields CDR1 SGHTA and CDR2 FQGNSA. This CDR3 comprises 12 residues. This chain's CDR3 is CASSPAGLAWYF. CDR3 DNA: TGTGCCAGCAGCCCGGCGGGTCTAGCTTGGTACTTC. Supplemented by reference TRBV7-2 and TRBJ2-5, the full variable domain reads GAGVSQSPSNKVTEKGKDVELRCDPISGHTALYWYRQSLGQGLEFLIYFQGNSAPDKSGLPSDRFSAERTGGSVSTLTIQRTQQEDSAVYLCASSPAGLAWYFGPGTRLLVL.

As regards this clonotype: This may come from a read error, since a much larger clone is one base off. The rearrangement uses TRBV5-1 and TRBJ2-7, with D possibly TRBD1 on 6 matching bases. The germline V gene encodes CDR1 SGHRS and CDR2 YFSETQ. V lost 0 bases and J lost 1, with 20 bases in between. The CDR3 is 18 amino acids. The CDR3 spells CASSLAAPGVDFSYEQYF. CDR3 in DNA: TGCGCCAGCAGCTTGGCCGCGCCAGGGGTCGATTTTTCCTACGAGCAGTACTTC. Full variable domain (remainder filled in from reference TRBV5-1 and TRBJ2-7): KAGVTQTPRYLIKTRGQQVTLSCSPISGHRSVSWYQQTPGQGLQFLFEYFSETQRNKGNFPGRFSGRQFSNSRSEMNVSTLELGDSALYLCASSLAAPGVDFSYEQYFGPGTRLTVT.

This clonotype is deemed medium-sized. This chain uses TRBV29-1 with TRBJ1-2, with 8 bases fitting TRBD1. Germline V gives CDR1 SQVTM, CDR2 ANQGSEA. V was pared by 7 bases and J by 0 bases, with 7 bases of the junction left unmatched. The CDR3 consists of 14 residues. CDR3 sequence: CSADDRGANYGYTF. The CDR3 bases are TGCAGCGCTGACGACAGGGGAGCTAACTATGGCTACACCTTC.

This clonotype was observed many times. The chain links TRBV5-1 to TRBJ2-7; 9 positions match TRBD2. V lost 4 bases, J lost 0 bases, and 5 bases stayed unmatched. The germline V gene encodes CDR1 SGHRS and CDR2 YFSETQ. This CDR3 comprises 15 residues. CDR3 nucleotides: TGCGCCAGCAGCACCCTGACTAGCGGCTCCTACGAGCAGTACTTC. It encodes CASSTLTSGSYEQYF.

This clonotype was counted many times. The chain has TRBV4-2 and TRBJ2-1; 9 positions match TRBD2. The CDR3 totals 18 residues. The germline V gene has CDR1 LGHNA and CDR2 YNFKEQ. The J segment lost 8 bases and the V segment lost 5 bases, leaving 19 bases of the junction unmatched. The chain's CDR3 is CASSALLGAGGLLHEQFF. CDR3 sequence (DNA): TGTGCCAGCAGCGCTCTTTTAGGGGCGGGGGGGTTATTGCATGAGCAGTTCTTC.

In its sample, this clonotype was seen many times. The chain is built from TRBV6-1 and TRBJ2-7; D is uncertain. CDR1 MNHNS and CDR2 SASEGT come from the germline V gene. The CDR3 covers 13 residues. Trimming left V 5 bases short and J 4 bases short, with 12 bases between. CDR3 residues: CASSLSRGYEQYF. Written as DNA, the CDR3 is TGTGCCAGCAGTTTAAGCCGTGGGTACGAGCAGTACTTC.

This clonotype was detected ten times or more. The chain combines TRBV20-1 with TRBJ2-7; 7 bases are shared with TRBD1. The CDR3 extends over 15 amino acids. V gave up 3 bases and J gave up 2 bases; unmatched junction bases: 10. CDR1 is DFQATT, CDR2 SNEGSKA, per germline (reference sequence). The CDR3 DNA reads TGCAGTGCTAGTGACCCCAGGACAGGAACCTACGAGCAGTACTTC. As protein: CSASDPRTGTYEQYF.

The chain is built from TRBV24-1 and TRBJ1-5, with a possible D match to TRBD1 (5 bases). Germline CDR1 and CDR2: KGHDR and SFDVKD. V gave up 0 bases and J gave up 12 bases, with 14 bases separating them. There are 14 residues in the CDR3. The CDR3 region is CATSDLASGAVQHF. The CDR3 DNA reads TGTGCCACCAGTGATTTGGCGTCCGGGGCAGTCCAGCATTTT.

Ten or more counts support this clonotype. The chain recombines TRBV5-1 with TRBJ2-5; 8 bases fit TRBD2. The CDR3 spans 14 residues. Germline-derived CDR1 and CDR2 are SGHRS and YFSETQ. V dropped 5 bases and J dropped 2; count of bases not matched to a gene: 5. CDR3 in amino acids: CASRVVAGQETQYF. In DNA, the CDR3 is TGCGCCAGCAGGGTGGTAGCGGGACAAGAGACCCAGTACTTC.

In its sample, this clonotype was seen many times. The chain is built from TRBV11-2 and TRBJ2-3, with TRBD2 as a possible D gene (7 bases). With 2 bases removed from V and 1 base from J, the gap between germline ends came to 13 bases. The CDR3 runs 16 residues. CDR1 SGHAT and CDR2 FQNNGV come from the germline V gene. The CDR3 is CASSLRGAGGTDTQYF. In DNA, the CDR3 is TGTGCCAGCAGCTTAAGGGGGGCGGGGGGCACAGATACGCAGTATTTT.

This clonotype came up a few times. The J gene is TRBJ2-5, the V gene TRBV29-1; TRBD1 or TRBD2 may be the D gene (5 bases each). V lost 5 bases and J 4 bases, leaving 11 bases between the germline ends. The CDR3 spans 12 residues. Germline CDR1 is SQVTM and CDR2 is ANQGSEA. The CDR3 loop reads CSVISGTETQYF. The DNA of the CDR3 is TGCAGCGTTATTTCGGGGACAGAGACCCAGTACTTC. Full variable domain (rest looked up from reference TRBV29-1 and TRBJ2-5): SAVISQKPSRDICQRGTSLTIQCQVDSQVTMMFWYRQQPGQSLTLIATANQGSEATYESGFVIDKFPISRPNLTFSTLTVSNMSPEDSSIYLCSVISGTETQYFGPGTRLLVL.

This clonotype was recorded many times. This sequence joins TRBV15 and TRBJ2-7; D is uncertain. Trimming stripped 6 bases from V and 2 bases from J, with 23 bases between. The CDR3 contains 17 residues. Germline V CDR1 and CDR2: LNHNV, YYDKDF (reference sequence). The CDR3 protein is CATSQQRPHTRAYEQYF. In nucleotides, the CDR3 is TGTGCCACCAGTCAGCAAAGGCCACACACAAGGGCCTACGAGCAGTACTTC.

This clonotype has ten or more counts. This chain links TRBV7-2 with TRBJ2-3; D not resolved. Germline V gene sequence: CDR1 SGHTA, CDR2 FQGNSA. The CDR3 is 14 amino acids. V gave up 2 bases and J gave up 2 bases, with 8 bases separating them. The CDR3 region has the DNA TGTGCCAGCAGCTTATTGGTGGCCACAGATACGCAGTATTTT. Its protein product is CASSLLVATDTQYF. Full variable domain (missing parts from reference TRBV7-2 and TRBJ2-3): GAGVSQSPSNKVTEKGKDVELRCDPISGHTALYWYRQSLGQGLEFLIYFQGNSAPDKSGLPSDRFSAERTGGSVSTLTIQRTQQEDSAVYLCASSLLVATDTQYFGPGTRLTVL.

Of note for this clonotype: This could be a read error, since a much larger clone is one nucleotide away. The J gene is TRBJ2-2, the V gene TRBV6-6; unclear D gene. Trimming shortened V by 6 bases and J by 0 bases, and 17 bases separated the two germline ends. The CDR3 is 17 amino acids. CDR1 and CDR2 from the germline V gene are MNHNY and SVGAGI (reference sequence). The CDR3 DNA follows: TGTGCCAGCAGACAACTTTATTCTTCGGCGAACACCGGGGAGCTGTTTTTT. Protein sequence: CASRQLYSSANTGELFF.